This T cell receptor (beta chain) was recorded in a study of CD8+CD57+ T cells in acquired aplastic anemia. Concerning this clonotype: Germline and junction disagree at one end, which may indicate a read error.

The CDR3 has 14 residues. CDR3 and TCR beta VDJ profiling relied on a genomic DNA template. TCRdb reprocessed the reads via MiXCR and lists one record per CDR3 protein. The sample holds hundreds of thousands of distinct CDR3 sequences; approximately 70% are singletons and the top ten take approximately 3.8%. The clonotype comes from a human donor in good health, serving as a control. This rearrangement joins TRBV12-3 or TRBV12-4 to TRBJ1-6; D gene uncertain. Sequenced material: sorted CD4+, CD8+, or CD8+CD57+ T cells (not recorded which) from PBMCs. CDR3 nucleotides: TGTGCCAGCTGTGACTTATCCGGTATTGGGCCGCAGCACTTC. This gives the protein CASCDLSGIGPQHF.